This is a list of T cell receptor beta chains from one sample in a study of blood T cell repertoires in COVID-19. Clones were sequenced by immunoSEQ multiplex PCR, and TCRdb holds only the in-frame ones, with some missing. The sample lists more than 350,000 clones, about 88% occurring once. The source material was PBMCs or T cells enriched from blood (not recorded which). These receptors were taken from a woman aged 18 to 35 who had been exposed to COVID-19. Each CDR3 is given with its conserved first and last residue. D genes are given only for firm matches. Rows give clone size only sometimes, using once, few, many, or a class for an expanded clone.

j_gene: TRBJ2-7; v_gene: TRBV6-5; abundance: .; d_gene: TRBD2; CDR3nt: TGTGCCAGCAGTTACTCGGATGCGGGAGGGCCTTGGGAGCAGTACTTC; CDR3aa: CASSYSDAGGPWEQYF
j_gene: TRBJ1-1; v_gene: TRBV25-1; abundance: .; d_gene: .; CDR3nt: TGTGCCAGCAGTGAATTTTCGGGGGTACCCACTGAAGCTTTCTTT; CDR3aa: CASSEFSGVPTEAFF
j_gene: TRBJ2-3; v_gene: TRBV5-1; abundance: .; d_gene: TRBD2; CDR3nt: TGCGCCAGCAGCTACAGGCCGACTAGCGGGGTCAGCACAGATACGCAGTATTTT; CDR3aa: CASSYRPTSGVSTDTQYF
j_gene: TRBJ1-4; v_gene: TRBV19; abundance: .; d_gene: .; CDR3nt: TGTGCCAGTAGTCCTACAGGGTTTAATGAAAAACTGTTTTTT; CDR3aa: CASSPTGFNEKLFF
j_gene: TRBJ1-1; v_gene: TRBV28; abundance: .; d_gene: TRBD1; CDR3nt: TGTGCCAGCAGTTTCGTCAGGGGGAGCACTGAAGCTTTCTTT; CDR3aa: CASSFVRGSTEAFF
j_gene: TRBJ1-1; v_gene: TRBV4-1; abundance: .; d_gene: TRBD1; CDR3nt: TGCGCCAGCAGCCCTGGGACAGGGGTCCCTGAAGCTTTCTTT; CDR3aa: CASSPGTGVPEAFF
j_gene: TRBJ1-2; v_gene: TRBV6-1; abundance: .; d_gene: TRBD1; CDR3nt: TGTGCCAGCAGTGAAATGGGACAGGGGTGGAACTATGGCTACACCTTC; CDR3aa: CASSEMGQGWNYGYTF
j_gene: TRBJ2-2; v_gene: TRBV7-2; abundance: .; d_gene: .; CDR3nt: TGTGCCAGCAGCCATAACAGTATTGGGGAGCTGTTTTTT; CDR3aa: CASSHNSIGELFF
j_gene: TRBJ1-6; v_gene: TRBV9; abundance: few; d_gene: TRBD1; CDR3nt: TGTGCCAGCAGCCCCGGGACAGGGAAGGATTCACCCCTCCACTTT; CDR3aa: CASSPGTGKDSPLHF
j_gene: TRBJ2-7; v_gene: TRBV5-8; abundance: .; d_gene: .; CDR3nt: TGTGCCAGCACGTTCTCTCAGGGATTCGAGTACTTC; CDR3aa: CASTFSQGFEYF
j_gene: TRBJ2-7; v_gene: TRBV5-6; abundance: .; d_gene: .; CDR3nt: TGTGCCAGCAGCTTTGGAGATTCCTACGAGCAGTACTTC; CDR3aa: CASSFGDSYEQYF
j_gene: TRBJ2-2; v_gene: TRBV11-2; abundance: .; d_gene: TRBD2; CDR3nt: TGTGCCAGCAGCTTAGTCACTAGCGGGACCACCGGGGAGCTGTTTTTT; CDR3aa: CASSLVTSGTTGELFF
j_gene: TRBJ2-1; v_gene: TRBV19; abundance: .; d_gene: .; CDR3nt: TGTGCCAGTAGTATAGTTAACAATGAGCAGTTCTTC; CDR3aa: CASSIVNNEQFF
j_gene: TRBJ2-1; v_gene: TRBV29-1; abundance: .; d_gene: .; CDR3nt: TGCAGCGTTGCGGGGATGGGTCCCTCCTACAATGAGCAGTTCTTC; CDR3aa: CSVAGMGPSYNEQFF
j_gene: TRBJ1-2; v_gene: TRBV9; abundance: once; d_gene: .; CDR3nt: TGTGCCAGCAGCGTAGGCGGATACTATGGCTACACCTTC; CDR3aa: CASSVGGYYGYTF
j_gene: TRBJ2-3; v_gene: TRBV27; abundance: .; d_gene: TRBD1; CDR3nt: TGTGCCAGCAGAAGATTAACGACAGGGGGGAAAGATACGCAGTATTTT; CDR3aa: CASRRLTTGGKDTQYF
j_gene: TRBJ2-1; v_gene: TRBV9; abundance: .; d_gene: .; CDR3nt: TGTGCCAGCAGCCCAGACCCAGCGGGTTATAACAATGAGCAGTTCTTC; CDR3aa: CASSPDPAGYNNEQFF
j_gene: TRBJ2-1; v_gene: TRBV11-3; abundance: .; d_gene: TRBD2; CDR3nt: TGTGCCAGCAGCTTCCTCAGCGGGAGTGCTGAGCAGTTCTTC; CDR3aa: CASSFLSGSAEQFF
j_gene: TRBJ1-1; v_gene: TRBV6-6; abundance: .; d_gene: TRBD1; CDR3nt: TGTGCCAGCAGTAGGGGACAGCCGAACACTGAAGCTTTCTTT; CDR3aa: CASSRGQPNTEAFF
j_gene: TRBJ1-3; v_gene: TRBV9; abundance: once; d_gene: .; CDR3nt: TGTGCCAGCAGCGTAGTGGACACTGGAAACACCATATATTTT; CDR3aa: CASSVVDTGNTIYF
j_gene: TRBJ2-7; v_gene: TRBV5-5; abundance: .; d_gene: TRBD1; CDR3nt: TGTGCCAGCAACGTGATCGATTTAAGGGACAGGGGAGGTTACGAGCAGTACTTC; CDR3aa: CASNVIDLRDRGGYEQYF
j_gene: TRBJ2-1; v_gene: TRBV27; abundance: .; d_gene: TRBD1; CDR3nt: TGTGCCAGCAGACTTTACACATATACAGGGGGGTTCTACAATGAGCAGTTCTTC; CDR3aa: CASRLYTYTGGFYNEQFF
j_gene: TRBJ2-3; v_gene: TRBV7-2; abundance: .; d_gene: TRBD2; CDR3nt: TGTGCCAGCAGCCCCCGTGTGCTAGCGGGAGGAGCGGGCACAGATACGCAGTATTTT; CDR3aa: CASSPRVLAGGAGTDTQYF
j_gene: TRBJ2-1; v_gene: TRBV11-2; abundance: once; d_gene: TRBD2; CDR3nt: TGTGCCAGCAGCTTGCGACTAGCTGTTTGGTACAATGAGCAGTTCTTC; CDR3aa: CASSLRLAVWYNEQFF
j_gene: TRBJ1-4; v_gene: TRBV6-2/TRBV6-3; abundance: .; d_gene: TRBD1; CDR3nt: TGTGCCAGCAGCATACCCCGGACAGGGTTTAATGAAAAACTGTTTTTT; CDR3aa: CASSIPRTGFNEKLFF
j_gene: TRBJ2-1; v_gene: TRBV6-5; abundance: once; d_gene: TRBD2; CDR3nt: TGTGCCAGCTCCAGGGCAAGCGGGAGCTACAATGAGCAGTTCTTC; CDR3aa: CASSRASGSYNEQFF
j_gene: TRBJ1-1; v_gene: TRBV28; abundance: .; d_gene: TRBD1; CDR3nt: TGTGCCAGCACCCGGACAGGGGGAGCGAACACTGAAGCTTTCTTT; CDR3aa: CASTRTGGANTEAFF
j_gene: TRBJ2-5; v_gene: TRBV28; abundance: .; d_gene: TRBD1; CDR3nt: TGTGCCAGCAGACTCGACAGGGGAGAGACCCAGTACTTC; CDR3aa: CASRLDRGETQYF